One sample yielded the 23 T cell receptor beta chains listed below, sequenced in a study of cytomegalovirus exposure and HLA in healthy donors. Measured with immunoSEQ multiplex PCR; TCRdb has only the in-frame clones, and not every one. The data hold some 310,000 clones, with nearly 90% observed a single time. Sequenced sample: PBMCs. The receptors were sampled from a young man in good health and CMV-seronegative.

The chain joins TRBV19 to TRBJ1-2, with a possible D match to TRBD1 (6 bases). V shed 3 bases and J shed 4 bases, with 12 bases lying between them. Per germline, CDR1 LNHDA and CDR2 SQIVND (reference sequence). CDR3 length: 14 residues. In nucleotides, the CDR3 is TGTGCCAGTAGTATGAAGGGGGGGCCCTATGGCTACACCTTC. It yields the protein CASSMKGGPYGYTF.

V and J are TRBV18 and TRBJ1-6; D is unresolved. Trimming removed 3 bases from V and 5 bases from J, with 2 bases in between. Per the germline V gene, CDR1 is KGHSH and CDR2 is LQKENI. The CDR3 is 12 amino acids. CDR3 bases: TGTGCCAGCTCACCCGATAATTCACCCCTCCACTTT. Translating it yields CASSPDNSPLHF. Supplemented by reference TRBV18 and TRBJ1-6, the full variable domain reads NAGVMQNPRHLVRRRGQEARLRCSPMKGHSHVYWYRQLPEEGLKFMVYLQKENIIDESGMPKERFSAEFPKEGPSILRIQQVVRGDSAAYFCASSPDNSPLHFGNGTRLTVT.

A few counts support this clone. CDR3 bases: TGTGCCAGCAGTTACGTGGGGGCGACTGAAGCTTTCTTT. As protein: CASSYVGATEAFF. The rearrangement uses TRBV25-1 and TRBJ1-1; the D gene is possibly TRBD1 (6 bases). V was clipped by 5 bases and J by 5 bases, with 12 bases between them. CDR3 length equals 13 residues. Looked up from germline, CDR1 is MGHDK and CDR2 is SYGVNS.

This rearrangement joins TRBV27 to TRBJ1-5; D possibly corresponds to TRBD1 (6 bases). Germline CDR1 reads MNHEY; CDR2 reads SMNVEV (reference sequence). Trimming cost V 1 base and J 7 bases, with 11 bases left between them. This CDR3 spans 14 amino acids. In DNA form, the CDR3 reads TGTGCCAGCAGTTTATGGGGGGGCAGCCAGCCCCAGCATTTT. Protein sequence: CASSLWGGSQPQHF.

The CDR3 here is CASSPSGTGELFF. DNA of the CDR3: TGTGCCAGCAGCCCGTCGGGCACCGGGGAGCTGTTTTTT. The chain uses TRBV7-6 and TRBJ2-2; D is uncertain. V lost 5 bases, J lost 4 bases, and 8 bases lay in between. Germline CDR1 SGHVS, CDR2 FNYEAQ. The CDR3 runs to 13 residues.

V and J are TRBV10-2 and TRBJ2-7, with D unclear. In germline, CDR1 is WSHSY, CDR2 SAAADI. V lost 7 bases, J lost 5 bases, and 12 bases lay in between. The CDR3 sequence is 12 residues long. CDR3 coding DNA: TGCGCCAGCACAAACCAGATACACGAGCAGTACTTC. Its protein is CASTNQIHEQYF.

The chain carries TRBV6-1 and TRBJ2-7; possible D gene TRBD2, 7 bases. The CDR3 sequence is 15 residues long. Deletions cut 3 bases from V and 4 bases from J, with 16 bases between. The germline CDR1 and CDR2 sequences are MNHNS and SASEGT. The CDR3 DNA follows: TGTGCCAGCAGTGATTGGGGGGGGGCCGGGTACGAGCAGTACTTC. The encoded protein is CASSDWGGAGYEQYF.

The table lists this clone with a few counts. Within the sample, other DNA sequences also encode this same CDR3. The J gene is TRBJ1-2, the V gene TRBV6-5, with 7 bases aligning to TRBD1. The ends lost 3 bases at V and 3 bases at J; junction bases unmatched: 1. CDR3 length: 13 residues. Germline assignment: CDR1 MNHEY and CDR2 SVGAGI. Written as DNA, the CDR3 is TGTGCCAGCAGTTATGACAGGGACTATGGCTACACCTTC. Protein sequence: CASSYDRDYGYTF.

The rearrangement joins TRBV15 to TRBJ2-7; the D is unclear. Looked up from germline, CDR1 is LNHNV and CDR2 is YYDKDF (reference sequence). This CDR3 has 15 residues. V was trimmed by 0 bases and J by 10 bases, leaving 19 bases between them. CDR3: CATSRERQPSGGQYF. Here the CDR3 DNA reads TGTGCCACCAGCAGAGAGCGTCAGCCGTCGGGTGGACAGTACTTC. Full variable domain (rest looked up from reference TRBV15 and TRBJ2-7): DAMVIQNPRYQVTQFGKPVTLSCSQTLNHNVMYWYQQKSSQAPKLLFHYYDKDFNNEADTPDNFQSRRPNTSFCFLDIRSPGLGDTAMYLCATSRERQPSGGQYFGPGTRLTVT.

The chain combines TRBV7-9 with TRBJ1-2; D call uncertain. This CDR3 has 15 residues. Trimming took 0 bases from V and 4 from J, leaving 12 bases between them. Germline lookup yields CDR1 SEHNR and CDR2 FQNEAQ (reference sequence). DNA for the CDR3: TGTGCCAGCAGCTTAGCGACGGGGAAAGGCTATGGCTACACCTTC. It yields the protein CASSLATGKGYGYTF.

V is TRBV7-9 and J is TRBJ1-2; D might be TRBD1 (5 bases). The CDR3 loop spans 13 amino acids. Germline CDR1 reads SEHNR; CDR2 reads FQNEAQ (reference sequence). V was trimmed by 8 bases and J by 4 bases, leaving 14 bases between them. Written as DNA, the CDR3 is TGTGCCAGCCGTGAACAGGCGTCCTATGGCTACACCTTC. The encoded protein is CASREQASYGYTF. Looking up the rest from reference TRBV7-9 and TRBJ1-2 gives the full variable domain: DTGVSQNPRHKITKRGQNVTFRCDPISEHNRLYWYRQTLGQGPEFLTYFQNEAQLEKSRLLSDRFSAERPKGSFSTLEIQRTEQGDSAMYLCASREQASYGYTFGSGTRLTVV.

The gene calls are TRBV5-5 and TRBJ2-7; 7 bases line up with TRBD2. The CDR3 has 15 amino acids. The V segment lost 0 bases and the J segment 3 bases; nucleotides outside the gene matches: 6. CDR1 SGHKS and CDR2 YYEKEE come from the germline V gene (reference sequence). The CDR3 DNA reads TGTGCCAGCAGCTTGGTCCTAGCGGTTTACTACGAGCAGTACTTC. Its translation: CASSLVLAVYYEQYF.

Of note for this clone: Different DNA sequences within this sample yield the same CDR3. The rearrangement links TRBV5-1 to TRBJ2-7, with a possible D match to TRBD2 (7 bases). Germline V gene lookup returns CDR1 SGHRS and CDR2 YFSETQ. The V and J ends lost 2 bases and 2 bases respectively, with 11 bases between them. CDR3 length: 14 amino acids. CDR3 sequence: CASSLGGGTYEQYF. The CDR3 nucleotides read TGCGCCAGCAGCTTAGGCGGGGGCACCTACGAGCAGTACTTC.

The chain uses TRBV9 and TRBJ2-2; weak D call: TRBD1 (6 bases). CDR3 length equals 16 residues. The germline V gene has CDR1 SGDLS and CDR2 YYNGEE. V gave up 4 bases and J gave up 5 bases, with 18 bases separating them. CDR3 coding DNA: TGTGCCAGCAGCTCGAAGATGGGGGCTGGGACCGGGGAGCTGTTTTTT. Its protein product is CASSSKMGAGTGELFF.

V is TRBV2 and J is TRBJ1-2, with 8 bases matching TRBD1. The CDR3 covers 15 residues. The germline CDR1 and CDR2 sequences are SNHLY and FYNNEI. The V gene end was trimmed by 5 bases and the J gene end by 2 bases; junction bases not matched to a gene: 7. DNA of the CDR3: TGTGCCAGCAGTCCACAACAGGGGGTAAACTATGGCTACACCTTC. Encoded protein: CASSPQQGVNYGYTF.

V usage is TRBV19 and J usage is TRBJ1-4; the D is unclear. The V end was cut by 3 bases, the J end by 8 bases, with 10 bases between. CDR1 is LNHDA, CDR2 SQIVND, per germline (reference sequence). The CDR3 length is 13 residues. This chain's CDR3 is CASSMAGREKLFF. As DNA, the CDR3 is TGTGCCAGTAGTATGGCAGGTCGCGAAAAACTGTTTTTT. The entire variable domain, with the rest obtained from reference TRBV19 and TRBJ1-4, is as follows: DGGITQSPKYLFRKEGQNVTLSCEQNLNHDAMYWYRQDPGQGLRLIYYSQIVNDFQKGDIAEGYSVSREKKESFPLTVTSAQKNPTAFYLCASSMAGREKLFFGSGTQLSVL.

This chain uses TRBV5-6 with TRBJ2-5, with TRBD2 matching 15 bases. Germline CDR1 SGHDT, CDR2 YYEEEE. V lost 4 bases to trimming and J lost 6 bases; unmatched junction nucleotides: 13. The CDR3 extends over 18 amino acids. In DNA form, the CDR3 reads TGTGCCAGCAGCCCCCGGACTAGCGGGGGGGCTTGGGGAAAGACCCAGTACTTC. It codes for CASSPRTSGGAWGKTQYF.

The chain employs TRBV30 and TRBJ1-1; 9 bases are a match to TRBD1. The ends lost 2 bases at V and 0 bases at J; junction bases unmatched: 7. Germline values: CDR1 GTSNPN, CDR2 SVGIG (reference sequence). This CDR3 comprises 16 residues. Written as DNA, the CDR3 is TGTGCCTGGAGTATATACAGGGGGCGATTGAACACTGAAGCTTTCTTT. Protein product: CAWSIYRGRLNTEAFF. Complete variable domain (other parts from reference TRBV30 and TRBJ1-1): SQTIHQWPATLVQPVGSPLSLECTVEGTSNPNLYWYRQAAGRGLQLLFYSVGIGQISSEVPQNLSASRPQDRQFILSSKKLLLSDSGFYLCAWSIYRGRLNTEAFFGQGTRLTVV.

The J gene is TRBJ1-2, the V gene TRBV18; the D gene is possibly TRBD1 (6 bases). The V and J ends lost 0 bases and 4 bases respectively, with 6 bases between them. The CDR3 sequence is 13 residues long. Germline CDR1 reads KGHSH; CDR2 reads LQKENI. The CDR3 region has the DNA TGTGCCAGCTCACCACCGGACAGCTATGGCTACACCTTC. Encoded protein: CASSPPDSYGYTF.

V usage is TRBV6-5 and J usage is TRBJ1-2, with D maybe TRBD1 (6 bases). In germline, CDR1 is MNHEY, CDR2 SVGAGI. CDR3 length: 13 amino acids. Trimming took 8 bases from V and 8 from J, leaving 18 bases between them. CDR3 in DNA: TGTGCCAGCGCGGTGGGGGCATTTAACGGCTACACCTTC. It is translated as CASAVGAFNGYTF.

The genes are TRBV12-2 and TRBJ2-5; no check of the table's D call, TRBD2, against the DNA was made. TRBV12-2 is a documented pseudogene. The CDR3 contains 16 residues. The CDR3 sequence: CASRLDSGGRGETQYF. CDR3 bases: TGTGCAAGTCGCTTAGACTCGGGGGGCCGGGGAGAGACCCAGTACTTC.

This rearrangement joins TRBV27 to TRBJ1-6; 9 bases line up with TRBD1. Germline trimming cut 5 bases from V and 1 base from J; bases unmatched to any gene: 3. Germline V gene lookup returns CDR1 MNHEY and CDR2 SMNVEV (reference sequence). The CDR3 loop spans 16 amino acids. CDR3 sequence reads: CASSTGQGSYNSPLHF. CDR3 coding DNA: TGTGCCAGCAGTACCGGACAGGGGTCCTATAATTCACCCCTCCACTTT.

This sequence joins TRBV5-1 and TRBJ2-3, with 9 nucleotides matching TRBD2. V lost 4 bases and J lost 0; bases outside the gene matches: 12. The CDR3 spans 18 residues. From germline, CDR1 is SGHRS and CDR2 YFSETQ. The CDR3 nucleotides are TGCGCCAGCAGCCGTCTTAAGGCTAGCGGGGCTAGCACAGATACGCAGTATTTT. It translates to CASSRLKASGASTDTQYF.